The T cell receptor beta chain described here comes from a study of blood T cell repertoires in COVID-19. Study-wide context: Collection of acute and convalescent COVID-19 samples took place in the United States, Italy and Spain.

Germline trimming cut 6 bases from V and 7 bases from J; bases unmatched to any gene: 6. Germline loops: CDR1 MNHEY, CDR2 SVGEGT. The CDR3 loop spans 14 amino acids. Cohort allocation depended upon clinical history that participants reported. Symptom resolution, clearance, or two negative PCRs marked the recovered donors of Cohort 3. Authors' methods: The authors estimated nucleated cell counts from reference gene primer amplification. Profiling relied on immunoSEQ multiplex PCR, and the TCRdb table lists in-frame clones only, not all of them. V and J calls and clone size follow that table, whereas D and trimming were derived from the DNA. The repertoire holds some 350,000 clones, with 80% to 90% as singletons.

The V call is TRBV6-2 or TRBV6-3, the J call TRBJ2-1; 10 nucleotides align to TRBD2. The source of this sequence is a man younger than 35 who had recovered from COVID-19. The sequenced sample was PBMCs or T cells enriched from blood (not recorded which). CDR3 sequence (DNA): TGTGCCAGCAGCATCAGCGGGGGGGTTAATGAGCAGTTCTTC. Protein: CASSISGGVNEQFF.